One and the same sample provided the 8 T cell receptor beta chains below, sequenced in a study of blood T cell repertoires in COVID-19. TCRdb keeps only in-frame clones here, not all; method: immunoSEQ multiplex PCR. The sample lists some 240,000 clones, 80% to 90% occurring once. Sequences were obtained from PBMCs or T cells enriched from blood (not recorded which). The receptors come from a woman aged 45-60 years who had been exposed to COVID-19.

Only one count was recorded for this clone. The chain employs TRBV18 and TRBJ2-7; 7 bases agree with TRBD1. The germline V gene encodes CDR1 KGHSH and CDR2 LQKENI. There are 13 residues in the CDR3. With V trimmed by 3 bases and J by 5 bases, 4 bases remained unmatched. The CDR3 here is CASSPAGGNEQYF. CDR3 bases: TGTGCCAGCTCACCGGCAGGGGGAAACGAGCAGTACTTC.

This chain links TRBV10-2 with TRBJ2-3; 10 bases line up with TRBD2. This CDR3 spans 15 amino acids. The ends lost 7 bases at V and 6 bases at J; junction bases unmatched: 10. CDR1 is WSHSY and CDR2 is SAAADI in the germline V gene. CDR3 nucleotide sequence: TGCGCCAGCAAGTTGGGTAGCGGGGGGCAGGATACGCAGTATTTT. Amino acid sequence: CASKLGSGGQDTQYF.

The genes are TRBV9 and TRBJ1-2; D gene unclear. CDR3 size: 13 residues. Trimming pared 1 base from V and 3 bases from J, leaving 7 bases between. CDR1 and CDR2 from the germline V gene are SGDLS and YYNGEE. Here the CDR3 DNA reads TGTGCCAGCAGCGTACCGCCGGACTATGGCTACACCTTC. Its translation: CASSVPPDYGYTF.

The chain employs TRBV14 and TRBJ2-1; D is unresolved. Germline CDR1 SGHDN, CDR2 FVKESK. The CDR3 contains 14 residues. Trimming cost V 1 base and J 10 bases, with 14 bases left between them. The CDR3 spells CASSQAPLSGEQFF. The CDR3 DNA reads TGTGCCAGCAGCCAAGCCCCATTATCTGGCGAGCAGTTCTTC.

J is TRBJ1-2 and V is TRBV5-8, with a weak D call TRBD1 (6 bases). Germline CDR1 reads SGHTS; CDR2 reads YDEGEE. The V gene lost 1 base and the J gene lost 5 bases, with 12 bases spanning the gap. The CDR3 length is 14 residues. CDR3 sequence: CASSLTGTGYGYTF. In nucleotides, the CDR3 is TGTGCCAGCAGCTTGACAGGGACCGGTTATGGCTACACCTTC.

The gene calls are TRBV6-4 and TRBJ2-5; a weak D match, TRBD1 (6 bases). V was clipped by 7 bases and J by 3 bases, with 18 bases between them. The CDR3 has 15 amino acids. The germline V gene has CDR1 MRHNA and CDR2 SNTAGT. The CDR3 nucleotides read TGTGCCAGCACCAACGAGGGACAACTAGAAGAGACCCAGTACTTC. This encodes CASTNEGQLEETQYF.

This clone occurred a few times. The chain is built from TRBV14 and TRBJ1-2; 9 nucleotides agree with TRBD1. The junction had 8 bases not matched to a gene; V was cut back by 2 bases and J by 4 bases. Germline loops: CDR1 SGHDN, CDR2 FVKESK. The CDR3 loop spans 16 amino acids. The CDR3 DNA reads TGTGCCAGCAGCCAACAGGACAGGGGCGAGATCTATGGCTACACCTTC. This gives the protein CASSQQDRGEIYGYTF.

This clone was picked up one time. The rearrangement joins TRBV5-1 to TRBJ1-2; TRBD1 agrees at 8 bases. Trimming cost V 0 bases and J 6 bases; bases outside gene matches: 7. CDR3 size: 15 residues. CDR1 SGHRS and CDR2 YFSETQ come from the germline V gene. This CDR3 is CASSLAGQGADGYTF. CDR3 DNA sequence: TGCGCCAGCAGCTTGGCCGGCCAGGGGGCCGATGGCTACACCTTC.